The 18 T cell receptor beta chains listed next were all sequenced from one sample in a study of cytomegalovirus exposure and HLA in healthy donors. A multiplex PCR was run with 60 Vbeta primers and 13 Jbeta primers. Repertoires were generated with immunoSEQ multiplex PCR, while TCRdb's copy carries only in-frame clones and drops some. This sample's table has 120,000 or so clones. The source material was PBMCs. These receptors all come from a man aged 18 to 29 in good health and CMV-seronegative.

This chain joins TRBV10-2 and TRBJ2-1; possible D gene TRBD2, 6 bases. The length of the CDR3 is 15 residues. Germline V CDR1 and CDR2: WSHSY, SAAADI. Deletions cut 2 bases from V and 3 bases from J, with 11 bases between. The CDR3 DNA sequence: TGCGCCAGCAGTGAGAGGAGGGCGGGCTACAATGAGCAGTTCTTC. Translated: CASSERRAGYNEQFF.

The CDR3 here is CASSRTGGELRNIQYF. Written as DNA, the CDR3 is TGCGCCAGCAGCCGAACAGGGGGCGAATTAAGAAACATTCAGTACTTC. The rearrangement uses TRBV4-1 and TRBJ2-4, with 9 bases lining up with TRBD1. This CDR3 region has 16 residues. V shed 4 bases, J shed 6 bases, and the junction held 10 bases outside the gene matches. Germline CDR1 MGHRA, CDR2 YSYEKL.

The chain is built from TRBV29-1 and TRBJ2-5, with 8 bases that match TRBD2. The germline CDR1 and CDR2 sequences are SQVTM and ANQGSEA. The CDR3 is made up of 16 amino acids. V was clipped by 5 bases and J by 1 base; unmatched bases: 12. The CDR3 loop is CSVQQSPGGPQETQYF. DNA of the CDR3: TGCAGCGTTCAGCAGAGTCCGGGGGGGCCCCAAGAGACCCAGTACTTC.

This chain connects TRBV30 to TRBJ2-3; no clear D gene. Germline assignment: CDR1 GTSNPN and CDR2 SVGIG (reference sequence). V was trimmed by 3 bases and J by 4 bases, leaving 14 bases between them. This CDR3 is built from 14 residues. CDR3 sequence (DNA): TGTGCCTGGAGAACGACCCCAGGCGCAGATACGCAGTATTTT. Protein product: CAWRTTPGADTQYF.

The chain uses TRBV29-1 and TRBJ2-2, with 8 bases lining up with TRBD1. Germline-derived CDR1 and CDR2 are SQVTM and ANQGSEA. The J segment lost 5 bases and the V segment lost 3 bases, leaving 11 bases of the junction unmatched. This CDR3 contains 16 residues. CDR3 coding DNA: TGCAGCGTTGAGACACGGCGGCGACAGGGGACCGGGGAGCTGTTTTTT. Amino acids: CSVETRRRQGTGELFF.

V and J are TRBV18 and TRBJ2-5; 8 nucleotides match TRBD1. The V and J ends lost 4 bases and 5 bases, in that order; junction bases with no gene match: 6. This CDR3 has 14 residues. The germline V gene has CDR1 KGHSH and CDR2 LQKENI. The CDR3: CASSLLTGAETQYF. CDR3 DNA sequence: TGTGCCAGCTCACTTTTGACAGGGGCCGAGACCCAGTACTTC. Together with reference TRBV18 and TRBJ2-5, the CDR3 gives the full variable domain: NAGVMQNPRHLVRRRGQEARLRCSPMKGHSHVYWYRQLPEEGLKFMVYLQKENIIDESGMPKERFSAEFPKEGPSILRIQQVVRGDSAAYFCASSLLTGAETQYFGPGTRLLVL.

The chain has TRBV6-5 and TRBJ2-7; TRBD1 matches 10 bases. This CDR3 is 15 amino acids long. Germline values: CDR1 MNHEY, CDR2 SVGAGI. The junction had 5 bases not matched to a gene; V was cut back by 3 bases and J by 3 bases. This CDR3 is CASSYTGTGDYEQYF. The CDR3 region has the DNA TGTGCCAGCAGTTATACCGGGACAGGGGACTACGAGCAGTACTTC.

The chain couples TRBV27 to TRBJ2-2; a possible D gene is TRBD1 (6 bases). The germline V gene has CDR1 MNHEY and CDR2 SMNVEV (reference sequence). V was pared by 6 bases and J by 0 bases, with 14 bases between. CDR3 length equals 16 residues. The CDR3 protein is CASSSLQGTNTGELFF. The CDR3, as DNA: TGTGCCAGCAGCTCCCTGCAGGGGACGAACACCGGGGAGCTGTTTTTT.

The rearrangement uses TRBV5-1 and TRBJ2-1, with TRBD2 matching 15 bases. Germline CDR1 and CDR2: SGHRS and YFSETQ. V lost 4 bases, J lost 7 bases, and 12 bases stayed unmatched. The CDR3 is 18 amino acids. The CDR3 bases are TGCGCCAGCAGCCCGGGGACTAGCGGGAGGAGGCTTGAAAATGAGCAGTTCTTC. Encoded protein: CASSPGTSGRRLENEQFF.

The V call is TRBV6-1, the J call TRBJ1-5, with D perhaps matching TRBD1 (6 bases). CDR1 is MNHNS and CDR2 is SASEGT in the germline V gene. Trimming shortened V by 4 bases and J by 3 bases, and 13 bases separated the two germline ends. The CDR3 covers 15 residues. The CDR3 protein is CASSGTAGINQPQHF. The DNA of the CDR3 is TGTGCCAGCAGTGGGACAGCAGGTATCAATCAGCCCCAGCATTTT.

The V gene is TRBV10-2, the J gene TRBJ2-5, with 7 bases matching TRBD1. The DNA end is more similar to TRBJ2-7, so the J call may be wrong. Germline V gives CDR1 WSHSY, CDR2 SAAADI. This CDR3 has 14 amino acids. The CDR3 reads CASRHGQVSYEQYF. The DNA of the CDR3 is TGCGCCAGCAGACATGGACAGGTTAGCTACGAGCAGTACTTC.

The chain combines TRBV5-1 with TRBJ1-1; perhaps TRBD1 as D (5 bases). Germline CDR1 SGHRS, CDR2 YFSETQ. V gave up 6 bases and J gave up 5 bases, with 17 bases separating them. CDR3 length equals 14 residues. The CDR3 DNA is TGCGCCAGCACCATTGGAGGGGAGCGGACTGAAGCTTTCTTT. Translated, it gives CASTIGGERTEAFF.

The CDR3: CASSYAEHRNEQFF. The CDR3 nucleotides read TGTGCCAGCAGTTACGCGGAGCATAGGAATGAGCAGTTCTTC. This sequence joins TRBV6-6 and TRBJ2-1; D remains unclear. V was cut by 2 bases and J by 7 bases, with 12 bases left in between. The CDR3 has 14 residues. Germline V lookup: CDR1 MNHNY, CDR2 SVGAGI (reference sequence).

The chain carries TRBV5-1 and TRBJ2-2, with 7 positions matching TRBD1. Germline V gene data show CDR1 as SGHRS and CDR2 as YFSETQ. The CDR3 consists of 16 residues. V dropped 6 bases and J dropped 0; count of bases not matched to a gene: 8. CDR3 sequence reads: CASTRGTATNTGELFF. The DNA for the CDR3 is TGCGCCAGCACCCGTGGGACAGCTACGAACACCGGGGAGCTGTTTTTT.

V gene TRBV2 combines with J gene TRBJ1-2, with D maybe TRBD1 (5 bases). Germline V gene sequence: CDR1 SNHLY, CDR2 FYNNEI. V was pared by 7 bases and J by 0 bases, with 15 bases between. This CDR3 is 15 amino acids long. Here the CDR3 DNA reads TGTGCCAGCAAAGAACAGGCTCCGCCTAACTATGGCTACACCTTC. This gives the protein CASKEQAPPNYGYTF.

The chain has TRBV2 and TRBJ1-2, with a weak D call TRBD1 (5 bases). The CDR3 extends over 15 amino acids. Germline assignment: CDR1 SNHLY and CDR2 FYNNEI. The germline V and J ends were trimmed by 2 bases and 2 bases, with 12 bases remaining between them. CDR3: CASSELFTGNYGYTF. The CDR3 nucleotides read TGTGCCAGCAGTGAACTTTTTACAGGAAACTATGGCTACACCTTC.

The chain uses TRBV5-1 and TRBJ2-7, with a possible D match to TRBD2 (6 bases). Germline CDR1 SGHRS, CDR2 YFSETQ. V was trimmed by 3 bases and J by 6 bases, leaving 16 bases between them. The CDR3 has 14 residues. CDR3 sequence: CASSSGVGDGEQYF. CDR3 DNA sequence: TGCGCCAGCAGCTCGGGGGTCGGGGACGGCGAGCAGTACTTC.

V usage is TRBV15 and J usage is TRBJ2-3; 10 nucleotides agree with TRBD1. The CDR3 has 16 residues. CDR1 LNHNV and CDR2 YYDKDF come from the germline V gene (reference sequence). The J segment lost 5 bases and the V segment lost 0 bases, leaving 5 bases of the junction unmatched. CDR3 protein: CATSRERDRGEDTQYF. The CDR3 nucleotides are TGTGCCACCAGCAGAGAGCGGGACAGGGGCGAAGATACGCAGTATTTT.